Given below is one T cell receptor (beta chain) in context. V dropped 6 bases and J dropped 4; count of bases not matched to a gene: 8. The CDR3 totals 14 residues. The germline CDR1 and CDR2 sequences are MDHEN and SYDVKM. This entry is derived from a study of blood T cell repertoires in COVID-19. Across the study: Italy, Spain and the United States were the sources of the convalescent and acute COVID-19 samples. The cDNA or gDNA used as material had been derived from T cells, B-cell-depleted T cells, or PBMCs.

Original processing notes: Amplification from reference gene primers served as the basis for estimated nucleated cell counts. Using immunoSEQ multiplex PCR, the repertoire was profiled, and TCRdb retains in-frame clones only, with some absent. Clone size and V and J calls were adopted from that table, with D and trimming inferred from the DNA. The sample has about 100,000 clones; roughly 88% are singletons. Sequencing was done on a sample of peripheral blood. V gene TRBV28 combines with J gene TRBJ1-2; the match to TRBD1 covers 7 bases. The clonotype comes from a woman in her sixties or seventies with acute or convalescent COVID-19. The CDR3 protein is CASSATGVVYGYTF. CDR3 in DNA: TGTGCCAGCAGCGCAACAGGGGTGGTCTATGGCTACACCTTC.